One TCR beta chain is described in this entry. Its antigen is not identified. The data were obtained in a study of shared clonotypes between healthy human individuals. The study, taken as a whole, reports: Generation probabilities were higher for clonotypes shared across all four sorted-subset donors than for unshared ones. It was expected that sequencing depth would affect clonotype sharing among donors.

The data were produced by immunoSEQ multiplex PCR, yet TCRdb's version contains in-frame clones alone and is incomplete. The sample carries nearly 2 million clones, about 95% recorded once. As defined, naive CD8 cells were CD45RO-negative and positively selected for CCR7, with terminally differentiated effector memory CD45RA+ cells excluded. The CDR3 extends over 15 amino acids. The ends were cut back, 4 bases at V and 2 bases at J, with 15 bases in the middle. Looked up from germline, CDR1 is MGHRA and CDR2 is YSYEKL. The material sequenced was naive CD8+ T cells sorted from blood. J is TRBJ2-7 and V is TRBV4-1; tentative D call: TRBD2 (5 bases). The sequence came from a man between 18 and 29 years old in good health. The CDR3 DNA reads TGCGCCAGCAGCCTAAAAGAACTAGGACCCTACGAGCAGTACTTC. It codes for CASSLKELGPYEQYF.